The rows below give T cell receptor beta chains drawn from one sample of a study of siplizumab effects on memory and regulatory T cells. Generated by immunoSEQ multiplex PCR, the TCRdb table keeps only in-frame clones and is missing some. The sample has about 52,000 clones, 95% to 98% seen once; the top ten hold 0.55% to 0.65%. The sample consisted of naive CD4+ T cells sorted from blood. Receptors originate from a human donor in good health. Both conserved end residues are part of each CDR3. D genes are given only for firm matches. Clone size appears in some rows only: once, few, many, or a class for an expanded clone.

size,J,V,D,DNA,CDR3
NA,TRBJ2-5,TRBV9,TRBD2,TGTGCCAGCAGCGCCATGCCCGCTAGCGGGAGACGACAAGAGACCCAGTACTTC,CASSAMPASGRRQETQYF
NA,TRBJ1-1,TRBV7-9,NA,TGTGCCAGCAGAGGGGCAGGTCTGAACACTGAAGCTTTCTTT,CASRGAGLNTEAFF
NA,TRBJ2-7,TRBV11-3,TRBD1,TGTGCCAGCAGCCACCCGGACAGGGGGCGTCACGAGCAGTACTTC,CASSHPDRGRHEQYF
NA,TRBJ2-3,TRBV4-1,TRBD2,TGCGCCAGCAGCCAAGGACTAGCGGGAGGGCCAGCAGATACGCAGTATTTT,CASSQGLAGGPADTQYF
NA,TRBJ1-5,TRBV7-2,TRBD1,TGTGCCAGCAGCTGGGGACAGGGGGCTGTTCAGCCCCAGCATTTT,CASSWGQGAVQPQHF
once,TRBJ2-2,TRBV6-1,NA,TGTGCCAGCAGTGAAAGCCAAACCGGGGAGCTGTTTTTT,CASSESQTGELFF
NA,TRBJ2-7,TRBV5-5,TRBD2,TGTGCCAGCAGCACCGGACTAGATAGCTCCTACGAGCAGTACTTC,CASSTGLDSSYEQYF
NA,TRBJ1-1,TRBV7-3,NA,TGTGCCAGCAGCTCGGAGGGGAACACTGAAGCTTTCTTT,CASSSEGNTEAFF
NA,TRBJ2-1,TRBV5-6,NA,TGTGCCAGCAGCTTGGCGGTGACTAGCTACAATGAGCAGTTCTTC,CASSLAVTSYNEQFF
NA,TRBJ2-7,TRBV7-3,TRBD1,TGTGCCAGCAGCTTAATGGACAGGGGCGAGCAGTACTTC,CASSLMDRGEQYF
NA,TRBJ2-7,TRBV5-1,NA,TGCGCCAGCAGCTTGACAGGGCACGAGCAGTACTTC,CASSLTGHEQYF
NA,TRBJ1-2,TRBV30,NA,TGTGCCTGGAGTCCACCATCCGAGGTGAACTATGGCTACACCTTC,CAWSPPSEVNYGYTF
NA,TRBJ2-6,TRBV5-8,NA,TGTGCCAGCAGAAACTCTGGGGCCAACGTCCTGACTTTC,CASRNSGANVLTF
NA,TRBJ2-3,TRBV2,TRBD2,TGTGCCAGCAGTGAGACTAGCGGAAACACAGATACGCAGTATTTT,CASSETSGNTDTQYF
NA,TRBJ2-1,TRBV19,NA,TGTGCCAGTAGTTCCGCGATTGAGCAGTTCTTC,CASSSAIEQFF
NA,TRBJ2-5,TRBV5-1,NA,TGCGCCAGCAGCTTGTCAGGAGGGTTCAGGGGGACCCAGTACTTC,CASSLSGGFRGTQYF
NA,TRBJ2-5,TRBV10-3,TRBD2,TGTGCCATCAGCTCGACTAGCAGCACAGAGACCCAGTACTTC,CAISSTSSTETQYF
NA,TRBJ2-1,TRBV4-1,NA,TGCGCCAGCAGCCAATTCACCAGGCAGGACCACAATGAGCAGTTCTTC,CASSQFTRQDHNEQFF
NA,TRBJ1-5,TRBV7-9,NA,TGTGCCAGCAGCTTCAATCAGCCCCAGCATTTT,CASSFNQPQHF
NA,TRBJ2-1,TRBV6-4,TRBD2,TGTGCCAGCTCTTCCGGGACTAGTGATAATGAGCAGTTCTTC,CASSSGTSDNEQFF
NA,TRBJ2-7,TRBV11-2,NA,TGTGCCAGCAGCCCTGAGGGGATTCTTTACGAGCAGTACTTC,CASSPEGILYEQYF
NA,TRBJ1-1,TRBV18,NA,TGTGCCAGCTCCCCATTTACCGGGAACACTGAAGCTTTCTTT,CASSPFTGNTEAFF
NA,TRBJ2-6,TRBV19,NA,TGTGCCAGTAGTGGTCGGAGCTCTGGGGCCAACGTCCTGACTTTC,CASSGRSSGANVLTF
NA,TRBJ1-5,TRBV27,NA,TGTGCCAGCAGCCGGGACGGGAATAGCAATCAGCCCCAGCATTTT,CASSRDGNSNQPQHF
NA,TRBJ2-1,TRBV5-1,NA,TGCGCCAGCAGCTTGATGACTAGCTCCTACAATGAGCAGTTCTTC,CASSLMTSSYNEQFF
NA,TRBJ2-5,TRBV5-1,NA,TGCGCCAGCAGCTTGGATTGGTCAGAGACCCAGTACTTC,CASSLDWSETQYF
NA,TRBJ2-7,TRBV11-2,NA,TGTGCCAGCAGCGTCCGACTAAATTCTTACGAGCAGTACTTC,CASSVRLNSYEQYF
NA,TRBJ2-1,TRBV4-1,NA,TGCGCCAGCAGCCAAGCTGCAGACTACAATGAGCAGTTCTTC,CASSQAADYNEQFF
NA,TRBJ2-5,TRBV6-5,TRBD1,TGTGCCAGCAGTCTTTCAGGGGGCAAGGAGACCCAGTACTTC,CASSLSGGKETQYF
NA,TRBJ1-1,TRBV6-5,NA,TGTGCCAGCAGGAAGGAGCTGAACACTGAAGCTTTCTTT,CASRKELNTEAFF
NA,TRBJ1-2,TRBV19,NA,TGTGCCAGTAGGGAGGGCTTGACTAGTGGCTACACCTTC,CASREGLTSGYTF
NA,TRBJ1-1,TRBV29-1,NA,TGCAGCGTTGAGGACCTCGACCTTCACAAAGCTTTCTTT,CSVEDLDLHKAFF
NA,TRBJ2-3,TRBV25-1,NA,TGTGCCAGCAGTAAATATACTAGCACAGATACGCAGTATTTT,CASSKYTSTDTQYF
NA,TRBJ2-2,TRBV7-2,TRBD2,TGTGCCAGCACCCCTAGGCGGGGGGAGTACACCGGGGAGCTGTTTTTT,CASTPRRGEYTGELFF
NA,TRBJ1-1,TRBV30,NA,TGTGCCCGGAGTGCACGAATCGTCGCCCACACTGAAGCTTTCTTT,CARSARIVAHTEAFF
NA,TRBJ2-1,TRBV11-2,NA,TGTGCCAGCAGCCTAGGGGGGGAGGGCTACAATGAGCAGTTCTTC,CASSLGGEGYNEQFF
NA,TRBJ2-7,TRBV7-9,TRBD1,TGTGCCAGCAGCACCGGGACAGCGCTACACGAGCAGTACTTC,CASSTGTALHEQYF
NA,TRBJ2-2,TRBV4-1,TRBD1,TGCGCCAGCAGCCAACGAGGGACAGGGGGTAAAACCGGGGAGCTGTTTTTT,CASSQRGTGGKTGELFF
NA,TRBJ1-2,TRBV19,NA,TGTGCCAGTAAGGCTGGGATCGGGGTCCAGGACCCTAACTATGGCTACACCTTC,CASKAGIGVQDPNYGYTF
NA,TRBJ1-2,TRBV5-1,NA,TGCGCCAGCAGTACATCCGGAGACCTCTATGGCTACACCTTC,CASSTSGDLYGYTF
NA,TRBJ2-7,TRBV2,NA,TGTGCCAGCAGGAGGCAGACTTTGGACGAGCAGTACTTC,CASRRQTLDEQYF
NA,TRBJ1-2,TRBV19,TRBD1,TGTGCCACCAGCGACAGGGTTGGCTACACCTTC,CATSDRVGYTF
NA,TRBJ2-1,TRBV13,TRBD2,TGTGCCAGCAGCTTAGCCCGTACTAGCGGATACAATGAGCAGTTCTTC,CASSLARTSGYNEQFF
NA,TRBJ2-4,TRBV5-4,NA,TGTGCCAGCAGCGTCCGAGGGGAAAACATTCAGTACTTC,CASSVRGENIQYF
once,TRBJ1-2,TRBV6-5,TRBD1,TGTGCCAGCAGTTACTCTACGGACAGGGGGTATGGCTACACCTTC,CASSYSTDRGYGYTF
NA,TRBJ1-1,TRBV19,NA,TGTGCCAGTAACCTCCGGGACACTGAAGCTTTCTTT,CASNLRDTEAFF
NA,TRBJ2-1,TRBV19,NA,TGTGCCAGTACCGGTACAGGGTTGGGAGAGCAGTTCTTC,CASTGTGLGEQFF
once,TRBJ1-2,TRBV28,TRBD1,TGTGCCAGCTCTATTGACAGGGGGGGCTATGGCTACACCTTC,CASSIDRGGYGYTF
NA,TRBJ2-7,TRBV4-2,TRBD2,TGTGCCAGCAGCCAAGATAAGGCGGGAGGCCCCTACGAGCAGTACTTC,CASSQDKAGGPYEQYF
NA,TRBJ2-1,TRBV5-1,TRBD2,TGCGCCAGCAGCTTGGATGGCTTTATAGCGGGGAGGATCAATGAGCAGTTCTTC,CASSLDGFIAGRINEQFF
NA,TRBJ1-2,TRBV15,NA,TGTGCCACCAGCAGAGTAGGCACATCTAACTATGGCTACACCTTC,CATSRVGTSNYGYTF
once,TRBJ2-3,TRBV5-1,NA,TGCGCCAGCAGCCCCGGAGGCAGGGGCTTCACAGATACGCAGTATTTT,CASSPGGRGFTDTQYF
NA,TRBJ1-3,TRBV29-1,TRBD1,TGCAGCGTACGAGGGACAGGAAGCTCTGGAAACACCATATATTTT,CSVRGTGSSGNTIYF
NA,TRBJ2-3,TRBV2,NA,TGTGCCAGCAGCGACGTGGGCACAGATACGCAGTATTTT,CASSDVGTDTQYF
once,TRBJ2-5,TRBV11-3,NA,TGTGCCAGCAGCCCTAGGAGGGGGCAAGAGACCCAGTACTTC,CASSPRRGQETQYF